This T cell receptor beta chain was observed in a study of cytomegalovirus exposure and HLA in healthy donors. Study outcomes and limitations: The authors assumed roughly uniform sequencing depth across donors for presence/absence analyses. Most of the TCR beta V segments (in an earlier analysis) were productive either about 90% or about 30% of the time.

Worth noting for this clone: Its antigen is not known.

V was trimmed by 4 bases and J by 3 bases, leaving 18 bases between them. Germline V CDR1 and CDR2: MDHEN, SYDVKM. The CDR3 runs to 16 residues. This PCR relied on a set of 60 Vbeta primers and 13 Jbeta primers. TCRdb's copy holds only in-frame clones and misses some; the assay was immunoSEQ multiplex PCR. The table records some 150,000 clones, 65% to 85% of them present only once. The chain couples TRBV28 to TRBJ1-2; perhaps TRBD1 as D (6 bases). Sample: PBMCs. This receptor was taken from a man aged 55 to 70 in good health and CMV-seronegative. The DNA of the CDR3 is TGTGCCAGCAGTTCTATCTCTCCAGGGGTGCACTATGGCTACACCTTC. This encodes CASSSISPGVHYGYTF.